The 20 T cell receptor beta chains reported below all come from one sample, sequenced in a study of blood T cell repertoires in COVID-19. This table comes from immunoSEQ multiplex PCR, and its TCRdb copy is limited to in-frame clones, with some not included. Among 150,000 to 200,000 clones, around 84% were seen once, and the ten largest hold more than 14%. The sample comprised peripheral blood. These TCRs come from a woman in her sixties or seventies with COVID-19, enrolled during active disease.

The gene calls are TRBV5-4 and TRBJ2-3, with 8 bases lining up with TRBD2. J gave up 3 bases and V 5 bases, and 11 bases lay outside the gene matches. The CDR3 sequence is 16 residues long. Germline CDR1 and CDR2: SGHNT and YYREEE (reference sequence). The CDR3 sequence is CASSPRGGGETDTQYF. Written as DNA, the CDR3 is TGTGCCAGCAGTCCCCGGGGGGGCGGGGAAACAGATACGCAGTATTTT. Supplemented by reference TRBV5-4 and TRBJ2-3, the full variable domain reads ETGVTQSPTHLIKTRGQQVTLRCSSQSGHNTVSWYQQALGQGPQFIFQYYREEENGRGNFPPRFSGLQFPNYSSELNVNALELDDSALYLCASSPRGGGETDTQYFGPGTRLTVL.

V gene TRBV4-2 combines with J gene TRBJ2-7; 10 nucleotides align to TRBD2. The V gene end was trimmed by 1 base and the J gene end by 6 bases; junction bases not matched to a gene: 9. The CDR3 contains 16 residues. From germline, CDR1 is LGHNA and CDR2 YNFKEQ. CDR3 bases: TGTGCCAGCAGCCAAGTTGCTAGCGGGAGTCTGAGCGAGCAGTACTTC. It codes for CASSQVASGSLSEQYF.

Notes on this clone: The same CDR3 also results from other DNA sequences found in this sample. The chain couples TRBV19 to TRBJ1-5; 11 bases match TRBD1. CDR3 length: 15 residues. Unmatched junction bases numbered 2, after V lost 5 bases and J lost 2 bases. Looked up from germline, CDR1 is LNHDA and CDR2 is SQIVND (reference sequence). CDR3 bases: TGTGCCAGTAGTGCGGGACAGGGGGGCAATCAGCCCCAGCATTTT. Amino acid sequence: CASSAGQGGNQPQHF.

The rearrangement links TRBV12-5 to TRBJ2-5, with 13 bases fitting TRBD2. There are 15 residues in the CDR3. Germline trimming cut 4 bases from V and 5 bases from J; bases unmatched to any gene: 4. The V gene's germline CDR1 is LGHNT and CDR2 FRNRAP. DNA of the CDR3: TGTGCTAGTGGTTCGGGACTAGCGGGAATGGAGACCCAGTACTTC. Its protein is CASGSGLAGMETQYF. The whole variable domain, filled in from reference TRBV12-5 and TRBJ2-5, reads DARVTQTPRHKVTEMGQEVTMRCQPILGHNTVFWYRQTMMQGLELLAYFRNRAPLDDSGMPKDRFSAEMPDATLATLKIQPSEPRDSAVYFCASGSGLAGMETQYFGPGTRLLVL.

In its sample, this clone was seen a few times. This chain uses TRBV27 with TRBJ1-6; TRBD1 aligns across 7 bases. Losses at the gene ends were 6 bases for V and 10 bases for J; bases not matched to a gene: 9. Germline lookup yields CDR1 MNHEY and CDR2 SMNVEV (reference sequence). The CDR3 is 14 residues long. The CDR3 here is CASSRDSVGSPLHF. CDR3 DNA: TGTGCCAGCAGCCGGGACAGTGTCGGATCACCCCTCCACTTT.

The table lists this clone with a count of one. The V and J genes are TRBV7-2 and TRBJ2-2, with 7 positions matching TRBD1. The CDR3 runs 16 residues. J was trimmed by 6 bases and V by 2 bases; bases with no gene match: 9. Germline lookup yields CDR1 SGHTA and CDR2 FQGNSA. CDR3 sequence (DNA): TGTGCCAGCAGCTTAAAACAGGGGCTCCTGGCCGGGGAGCTGTTTTTT. Translated: CASSLKQGLLAGELFF.

In this sample, this clone turned up a few times. The gene calls are TRBV18 and TRBJ2-7; no clear D. CDR1 KGHSH and CDR2 LQKENI come from the germline V gene. Trimming stripped 4 bases from V and 0 bases from J, with 13 bases between. The CDR3 loop spans 15 amino acids. CDR3 protein: CASSRPSGSSYEQYF. In DNA form, the CDR3 reads TGTGCCAGCTCACGACCTTCCGGGTCCTCCTACGAGCAGTACTTC.

The chain is built from TRBV9 and TRBJ2-5; 7 nucleotides match TRBD1. Germline values: CDR1 SGDLS, CDR2 YYNGEE. J lost 4 bases, V lost 0 bases, and 9 bases had no gene match. There are 16 residues in the CDR3. The CDR3 region has the DNA TGTGCCAGCAGCGTAGCGAGTACAGGGGTAGCAGAGACCCAGTACTTC. Amino acid sequence: CASSVASTGVAETQYF.

The gene calls are TRBV18 and TRBJ2-1, with D maybe TRBD1 (6 bases). CDR1 is KGHSH and CDR2 is LQKENI in the germline V gene. CDR3 length: 14 amino acids. The ends were cut back, 3 bases at V and 5 bases at J, with 11 bases in the middle. The CDR3, as DNA: TGTGCCAGCTCACCTAGACAGGCAGACAATGAGCAGTTCTTC. This sequence encodes CASSPRQADNEQFF.

CDR3 protein: CASSVRGGEQYF. CDR3 nucleotide sequence: TGTGCCAGTAGTGTGAGGGGGGGCGAGCAGTACTTC. The chain recombines TRBV19 with TRBJ2-7, with TRBD2 as a possible D gene (7 bases). The germline V gene has CDR1 LNHDA and CDR2 SQIVND (reference sequence). The V end lost 5 bases, the J end lost 6 bases, and 11 bases lay between the germline ends. The CDR3 has 12 residues.

This clone has a handful of counts. The chain combines TRBV5-5 with TRBJ2-7; TRBD1 aligns across 11 bases. J gave up 5 bases and V 4 bases, and 11 bases lay outside the gene matches. The CDR3 contains 16 residues. Germline-derived CDR1 and CDR2 are SGHKS and YYEKEE (reference sequence). The CDR3 coding sequence is TGTGCCAGCAGCCGTCAGGACAGGGGGCGCAGAAACGAGCAGTACGTC. Its protein is CASSRQDRGRRNEQYV.

This clone was seen a few times. V and J are TRBV12-3 or TRBV12-4 and TRBJ1-3; a weak D match, TRBD1 (6 bases). Trimming removed 7 bases at V and 2 bases at J, with 9 bases between. The CDR3 has 13 residues. Here the CDR3 reads CASKAGAGNTIYF. The CDR3 DNA reads as TGTGCCAGCAAGGCAGGGGCTGGAAACACCATATATTTT.

This clone has only one observation. V is TRBV27 and J is TRBJ1-2, with 10 bases matching TRBD1. The CDR3 runs to 13 residues. V lost 10 bases and J lost 4; bases outside the gene matches: 6. From germline, CDR1 is MNHEY and CDR2 SMNVEV (reference sequence). CDR3 sequence (DNA): TGTGCCACCAGGACAGGGGGGACCTATGGCTACACCTTC. It codes for CATRTGGTYGYTF.

J is TRBJ2-1 and V is TRBV15, with a weak D call TRBD2 (5 bases). Looked up from germline, CDR1 is LNHNV and CDR2 is YYDKDF (reference sequence). The V end was cut by 1 base, the J end by 6 bases, with 13 bases between. The CDR3 sequence is 15 residues long. This CDR3 is CATSRVPGISNEQFF. The CDR3 DNA sequence: TGTGCCACCAGCAGAGTCCCGGGAATAAGCAATGAGCAGTTCTTC.

This chain links TRBV3-1 (or the pseudogene TRBV3-2) with TRBJ2-3, with D possibly being TRBD2 (7 bases). The CDR3 runs to 15 residues. Trimming removed 4 bases from V and 10 bases from J, with 21 bases in between. Germline CDR1 reads LGHDT; CDR2 reads YNNKEL (reference sequence). CDR3: CASSPQVGGGPPQYF. The CDR3, as DNA: TGTGCCAGCAGCCCCCAGGTGGGGGGGGGCCCTCCGCAGTATTTT.

This clone was counted once. V and J are TRBV29-1 and TRBJ2-4, with a possible D match to TRBD1 (6 bases). The germline V and J ends were trimmed by 6 bases and 0 bases, with 15 bases remaining between them. The CDR3 has 15 residues. From germline, CDR1 is SQVTM and CDR2 ANQGSEA. CDR3 in DNA: TGCAGCGTCCAAGGACAGAGACTAGCCAAAAACATTCAGTACTTC. Translated: CSVQGQRLAKNIQYF.

The genes are TRBV28 and TRBJ1-2; no reliable D call. The ends were cut back, 5 bases at V and 0 bases at J, with 10 bases in the middle. The CDR3 is made up of 14 amino acids. CDR1 is MDHEN and CDR2 is SYDVKM in the germline V gene. CDR3 protein: CASSVPSPNYGYTF. The CDR3 DNA sequence: TGTGCCAGCAGTGTCCCCAGTCCTAACTATGGCTACACCTTC.

This clone was detected only a few times. The chain recombines TRBV7-9 with TRBJ2-7, with D possibly being TRBD2 (5 bases). There are 15 residues in the CDR3. Per the germline V gene, CDR1 is SEHNR and CDR2 is FQNEAQ (reference sequence). The V gene lost 2 bases and the J gene lost 2 bases, with 13 bases spanning the gap. CDR3 residues: CASSLLGISPYEQYF. The CDR3 DNA is TGTGCCAGCAGCTTACTCGGGATCTCGCCCTACGAGCAGTACTTC.

In this sample, this clone turned up many times. The chain links TRBV7-9 to TRBJ2-2, with D maybe TRBD1 (6 bases). V was cut by 2 bases and J by 1 base, with 11 bases left in between. This CDR3 contains 16 residues. The germline V gene has CDR1 SEHNR and CDR2 FQNEAQ (reference sequence). This CDR3 reads CASSLTDSLNTGELFF. The CDR3 DNA is TGTGCCAGCAGCTTAACGGACAGCCTGAACACCGGGGAGCTGTTTTTT.

This clone was seen more than once but under ten times. The J gene is TRBJ2-7, the V gene TRBV6-2 or TRBV6-3; 7 positions match TRBD2. Germline assignment: CDR1 MNHEY and CDR2 SVGEGT. The CDR3 totals 15 residues. With V trimmed by 0 bases and J by 4 bases, 6 bases remained unmatched. The CDR3 bases are TGTGCCAGCAGTTACTCTTTGTCTAGCGGTTACGAGCAGTACGTC. This gives the protein CASSYSLSSGYEQYV.